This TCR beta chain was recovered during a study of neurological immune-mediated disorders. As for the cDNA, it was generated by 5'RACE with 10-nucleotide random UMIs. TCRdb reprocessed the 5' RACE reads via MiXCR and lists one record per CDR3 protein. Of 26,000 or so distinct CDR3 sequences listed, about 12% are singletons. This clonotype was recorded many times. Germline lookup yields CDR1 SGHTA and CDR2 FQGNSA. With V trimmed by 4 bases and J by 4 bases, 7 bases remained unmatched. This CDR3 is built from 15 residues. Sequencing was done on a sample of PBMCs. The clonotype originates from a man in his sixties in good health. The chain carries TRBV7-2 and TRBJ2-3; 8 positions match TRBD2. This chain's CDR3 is CASSSYGLAPDTQYF. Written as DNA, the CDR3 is TGTGCCAGCAGCTCCTATGGACTAGCCCCAGATACGCAGTATTTT.